This T cell receptor (beta chain) was sequenced during a study of blood T cell repertoires in COVID-19 (TCRdb year 2020). For the study in its entirety: Collaborator samples came from the United States, Italy and Spain and covered acute and convalescent phases of COVID-19. The prospective study material was composed of cDNA or gDNA derived from T cells, B-cell-depleted T cells, or PBMCs. Where available, HLA class I and class II types were obtained from metadata supplied by the sample provider rather than from assay-based typing. The dataset comprised deeply sampled blood TCRbeta repertoires from subjects exposed to, actively infected with, or recovered from COVID-19. The samples were drawn from two sources: the first 160 participants of the ongoing ImmuneRACE study, and 1,200 or so subjects contributed by 6 global collaborators. Nearly every sample came with metadata listing a de-identified subject ID, COVID-19 status, age in years and sex. The repertoires were released in a freely available public database intended as a resource for research on the immune response to SARS-CoV-2.

Overall study outcomes, separate from this receptor: The quantity of clinical and demographic metadata differed by source and by participant and was supplied without curation.

Per the germline V gene, SGDLS is the CDR1 and YYNGEE is the CDR2. The germline V and J ends show losses of 3 bases and 9 bases respectively, and no gene match explains 6 bases of the junction. Inclusive of the bounding cysteine and phenylalanine, the CDR3 is 15 residues long. Left in the record is the CDR3 DNA by itself, 45 bases read in frame from the first base. The immunoSEQ Assay, a bias-controlled multiplex PCR, was used to amplify TCRbeta CDR3 regions from genomic DNA. On the authors' methods: Nucleated cell counts per sample were estimated from amplification of reference gene primers within the assay. Sequence reads were collapsed and filtered to measure the absolute abundance of every unique TCRbeta CDR3 rearrangement. For each sample, productive Simpson clonality was calculated as the square root of Simpson's diversity index across productive rearrangements. TCRdb carries this immuneACCESS record with in-frame sequences only. Its versions omit some clonotypes, under half of them owing to an unresolved V gene in the studies checked, with the rest unexplained. V, J and clone size reflect that table, while D and trimming were determined from the DNA. The sample contains around 87,000 clones, around four fifths of them found a single time. The ten largest clones capture around 17% of the sample.

Worth noting for this clone: It has no known antigen specificity. There are no base qualities to consult, and no much larger clone falls within one base.

Collaborating institutions collected whole blood in K2EDTA tubes following their own protocols. Collaborator samples were shipped for TCRbeta analysis as frozen whole blood, isolated PBMCs, or DNA extracted from either sample type. Sequenced sample: peripheral blood. The receptor's source is a human donor in a cohort sampled during active COVID-19. The sequence is built from TRBV9 and TRBJ2-1, with 13 junctional bases fitting TRBD2. The nucleotide sequence is TGTGCCAGCAGCGCCGGGACTAGCGGGAAGGCTGAGCAGTTCTTC. Its product reads: CASSAGTSGKAEQFF.